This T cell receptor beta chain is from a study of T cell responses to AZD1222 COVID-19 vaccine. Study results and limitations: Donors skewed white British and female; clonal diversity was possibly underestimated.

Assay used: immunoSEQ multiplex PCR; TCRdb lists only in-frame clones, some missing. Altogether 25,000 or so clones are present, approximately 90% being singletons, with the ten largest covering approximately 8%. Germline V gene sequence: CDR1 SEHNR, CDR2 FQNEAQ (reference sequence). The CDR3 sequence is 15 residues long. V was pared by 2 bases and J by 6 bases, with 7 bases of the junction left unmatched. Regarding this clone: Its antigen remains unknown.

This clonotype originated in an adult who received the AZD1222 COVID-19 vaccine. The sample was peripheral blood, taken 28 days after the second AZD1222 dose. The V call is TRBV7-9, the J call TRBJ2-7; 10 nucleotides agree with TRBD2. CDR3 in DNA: TGTGCCAGCAGCTTACCTAGCGGGAGAGACTTCGAGCAGTACTTC. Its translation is CASSLPSGRDFEQYF.